Given below is one T cell receptor (beta chain) in context. V was trimmed by 4 bases and J by 2 bases, leaving 16 bases between them. Germline V gene data show CDR1 as DFQATT and CDR2 as SNEGSKA (reference sequence). The CDR3 loop spans 15 amino acids. TCRdb used MiXCR to reprocess the 5' RACE reads, holding one entry per CDR3 protein. The repertoire consists of 260,000 or so distinct CDR3 sequences, with about a sixth occurring once and the leading ten covering around 20%. These data originate in a study of T-cell memory formation after mild COVID-19. This receptor was obtained from a man between 18 and 35 years old who had mild COVID-19 (a few samples of this study predate the infection). Cell type and time point are not known. The J gene is TRBJ2-3, the V gene TRBV20-1; possibly TRBD2 for D (5 bases). Sequenced sample: PBMCs or a T cell subset sorted from them (not recorded which). DNA of the CDR3: TGCAGTGCTACCCTGGCCGGGGAAGTCACAGATACGCAGTATTTT. Protein: CSATLAGEVTDTQYF.